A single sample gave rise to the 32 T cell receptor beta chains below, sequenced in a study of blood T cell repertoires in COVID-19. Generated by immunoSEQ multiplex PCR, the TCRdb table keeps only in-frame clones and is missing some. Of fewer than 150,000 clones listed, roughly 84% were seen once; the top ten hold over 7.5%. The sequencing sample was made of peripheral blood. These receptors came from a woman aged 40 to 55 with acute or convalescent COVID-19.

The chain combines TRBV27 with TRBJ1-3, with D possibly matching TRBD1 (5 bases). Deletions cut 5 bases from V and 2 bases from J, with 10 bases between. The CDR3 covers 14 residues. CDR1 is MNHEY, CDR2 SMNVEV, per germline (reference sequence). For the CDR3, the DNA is TGTGCCAGCAGTAAACCAGGGACTGGAAACACCATATATTTT. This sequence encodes CASSKPGTGNTIYF.

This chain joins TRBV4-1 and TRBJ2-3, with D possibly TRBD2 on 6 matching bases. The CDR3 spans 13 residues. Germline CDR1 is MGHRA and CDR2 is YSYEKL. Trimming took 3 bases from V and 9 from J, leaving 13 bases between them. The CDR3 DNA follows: TGCGCCAGCAGCCAGCCGCTAGCGCTCACGCAGTATTTT. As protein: CASSQPLALTQYF.

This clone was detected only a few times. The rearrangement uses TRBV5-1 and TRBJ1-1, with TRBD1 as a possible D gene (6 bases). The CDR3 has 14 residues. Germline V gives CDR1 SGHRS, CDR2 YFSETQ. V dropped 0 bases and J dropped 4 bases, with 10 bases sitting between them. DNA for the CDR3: TGCGCCAGCAGCTTGGGAACAGGGATCACTGAAGCTTTCTTT. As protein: CASSLGTGITEAFF.

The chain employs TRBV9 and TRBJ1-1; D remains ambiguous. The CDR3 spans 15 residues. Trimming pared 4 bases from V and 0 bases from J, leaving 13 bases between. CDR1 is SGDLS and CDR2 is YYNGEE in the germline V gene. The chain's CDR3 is CASSPLVALNTEAFF. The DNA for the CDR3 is TGTGCCAGCAGCCCCTTGGTAGCCCTGAACACTGAAGCTTTCTTT.

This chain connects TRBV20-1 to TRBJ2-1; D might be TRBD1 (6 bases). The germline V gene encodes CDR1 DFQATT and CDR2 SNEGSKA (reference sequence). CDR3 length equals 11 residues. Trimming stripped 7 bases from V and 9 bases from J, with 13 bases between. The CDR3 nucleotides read TGCAGTGTTCAGGGGACACCTGAGCAGTTCTTC. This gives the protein CSVQGTPEQFF.

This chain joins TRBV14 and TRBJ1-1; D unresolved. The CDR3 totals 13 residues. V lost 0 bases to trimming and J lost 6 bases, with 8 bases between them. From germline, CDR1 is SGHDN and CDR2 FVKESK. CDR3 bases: TGTGCCAGCAGCCAAGATTTGGCCTCTGAAGCTTTCTTT. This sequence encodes CASSQDLASEAFF.

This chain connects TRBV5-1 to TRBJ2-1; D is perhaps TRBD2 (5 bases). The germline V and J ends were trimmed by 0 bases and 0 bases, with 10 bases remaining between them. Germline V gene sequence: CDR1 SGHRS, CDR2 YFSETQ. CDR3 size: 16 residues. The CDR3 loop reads CASSLDPAGSYNEQFF. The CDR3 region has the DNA TGCGCCAGCAGCTTGGATCCGGCGGGCTCCTACAATGAGCAGTTCTTC.

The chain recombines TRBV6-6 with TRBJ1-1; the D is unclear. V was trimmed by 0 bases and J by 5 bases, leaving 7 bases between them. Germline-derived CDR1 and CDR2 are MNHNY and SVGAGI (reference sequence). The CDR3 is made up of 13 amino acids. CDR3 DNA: TGTGCCAGCAGTTACTCGAGGGAAACTGAAGCTTTCTTT. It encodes CASSYSRETEAFF.

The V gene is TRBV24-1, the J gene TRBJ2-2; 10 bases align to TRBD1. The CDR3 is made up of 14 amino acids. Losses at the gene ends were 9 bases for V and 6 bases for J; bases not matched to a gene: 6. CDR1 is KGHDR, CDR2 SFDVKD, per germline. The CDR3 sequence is CATGTGAVAGELFF. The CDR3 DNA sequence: TGTGCCACCGGGACAGGGGCAGTTGCCGGGGAGCTGTTTTTT.

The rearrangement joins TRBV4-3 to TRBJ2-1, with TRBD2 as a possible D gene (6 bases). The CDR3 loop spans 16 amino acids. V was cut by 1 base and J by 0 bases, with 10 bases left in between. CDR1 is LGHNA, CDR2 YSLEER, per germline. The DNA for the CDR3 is TGCGCCAGCAGCCAAGCGCGGGACTTCTCCTACAATGAGCAGTTCTTC. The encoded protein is CASSQARDFSYNEQFF.

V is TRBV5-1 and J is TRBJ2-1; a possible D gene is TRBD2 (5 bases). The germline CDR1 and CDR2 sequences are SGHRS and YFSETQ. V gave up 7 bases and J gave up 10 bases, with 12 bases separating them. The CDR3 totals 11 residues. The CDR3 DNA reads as TGCGCCAGCTTGGGAGTACGGGAGCAGTTCTTC. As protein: CASLGVREQFF.

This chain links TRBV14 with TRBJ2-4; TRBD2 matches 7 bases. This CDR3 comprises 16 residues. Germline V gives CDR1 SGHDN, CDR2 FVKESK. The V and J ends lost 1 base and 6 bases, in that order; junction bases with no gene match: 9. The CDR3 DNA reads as TGTGCCAGCAGCCAAGGGGGCGGGGGACTGGGAAACATTCAGTACTTC. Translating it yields CASSQGGGGLGNIQYF.

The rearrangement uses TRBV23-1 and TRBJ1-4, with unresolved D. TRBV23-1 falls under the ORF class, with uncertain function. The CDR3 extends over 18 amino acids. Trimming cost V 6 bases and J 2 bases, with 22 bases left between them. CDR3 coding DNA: TGCGCCAGCAGCGCAATGTGGCGAGGTATTGAGACTAATGAAAAACTGTTTTTT. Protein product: CASSAMWRGIETNEKLFF.

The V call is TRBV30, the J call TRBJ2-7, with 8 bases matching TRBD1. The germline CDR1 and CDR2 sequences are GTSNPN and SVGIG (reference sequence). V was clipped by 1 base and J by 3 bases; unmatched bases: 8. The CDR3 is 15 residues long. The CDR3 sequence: CAWSGGTGPLYEQYF. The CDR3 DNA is TGTGCCTGGAGTGGAGGGACAGGTCCTCTCTACGAGCAGTACTTC.

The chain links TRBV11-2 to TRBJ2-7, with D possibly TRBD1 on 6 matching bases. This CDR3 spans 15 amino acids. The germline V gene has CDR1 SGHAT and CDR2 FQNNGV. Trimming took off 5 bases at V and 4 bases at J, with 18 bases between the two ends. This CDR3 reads CASSQDRKGSYEQYF. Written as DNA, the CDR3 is TGTGCCAGCAGCCAGGACAGAAAGGGATCGTACGAGCAGTACTTC.

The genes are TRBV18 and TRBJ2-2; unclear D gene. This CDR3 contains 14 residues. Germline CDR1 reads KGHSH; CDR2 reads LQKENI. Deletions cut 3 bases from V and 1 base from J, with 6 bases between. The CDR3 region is CASSPSQNTGELFF. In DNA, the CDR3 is TGTGCCAGCTCACCTTCACAGAACACCGGGGAGCTGTTTTTT.

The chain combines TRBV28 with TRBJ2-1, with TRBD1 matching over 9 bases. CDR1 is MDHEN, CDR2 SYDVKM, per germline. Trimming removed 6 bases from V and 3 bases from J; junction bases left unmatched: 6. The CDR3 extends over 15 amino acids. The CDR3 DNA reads TGTGCCAGCAGCCCACAGGGGGCGCGCTACAATGAGCAGTTCTTC. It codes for CASSPQGARYNEQFF.

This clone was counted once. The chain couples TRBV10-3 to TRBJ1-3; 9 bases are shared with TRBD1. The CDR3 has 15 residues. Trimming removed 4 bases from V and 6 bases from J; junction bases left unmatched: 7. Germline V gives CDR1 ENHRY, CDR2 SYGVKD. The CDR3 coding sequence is TGTGCCATCAGTGGCCAGACAGGGGGACAAAACACCATATATTTT. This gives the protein CAISGQTGGQNTIYF.

The CDR3 bases are TGTGCCAGCACCGGGACAGGACATTCACCCCTCCACTTT. Translating it yields CASTGTGHSPLHF. The gene calls are TRBV12-3 or TRBV12-4 and TRBJ1-6; 8 positions match TRBD1. V was pared by 7 bases and J by 8 bases, with 4 bases of the junction left unmatched. The length of the CDR3 is 13 residues.

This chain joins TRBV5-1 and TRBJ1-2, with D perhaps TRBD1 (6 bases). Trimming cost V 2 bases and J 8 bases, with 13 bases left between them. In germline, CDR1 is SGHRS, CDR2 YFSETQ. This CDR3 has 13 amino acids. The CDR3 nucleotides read TGCGCCAGCAGCTTAAGGGACAACGAGGGCTACACCTTC. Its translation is CASSLRDNEGYTF.

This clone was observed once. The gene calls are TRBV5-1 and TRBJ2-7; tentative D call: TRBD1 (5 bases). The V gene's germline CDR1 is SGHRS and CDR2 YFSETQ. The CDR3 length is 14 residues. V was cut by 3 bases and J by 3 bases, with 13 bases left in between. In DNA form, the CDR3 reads TGCGCCAGCAGCTCTGGGGCAGCAAACTACGAGCAGTACTTC. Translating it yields CASSSGAANYEQYF.

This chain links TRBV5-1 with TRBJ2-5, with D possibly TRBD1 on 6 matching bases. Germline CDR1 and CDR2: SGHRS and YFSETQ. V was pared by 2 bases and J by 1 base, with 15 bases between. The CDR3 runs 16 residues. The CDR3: CASSFSDRWGQETQYF. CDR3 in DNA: TGCGCCAGCAGCTTTTCGGACAGATGGGGCCAAGAGACCCAGTACTTC.

The DNA for the CDR3 is TGCGCCAGCAGCCACTCAACAGGAAAAGCTTTCTTT. Protein product: CASSHSTGKAFF. The chain couples TRBV4-1 to TRBJ1-1, with TRBD1 as a possible D gene (5 bases). The CDR3 is 12 amino acids. Germline CDR1 is MGHRA and CDR2 is YSYEKL. Deletions cut 3 bases from V and 9 bases from J, with 11 bases between.

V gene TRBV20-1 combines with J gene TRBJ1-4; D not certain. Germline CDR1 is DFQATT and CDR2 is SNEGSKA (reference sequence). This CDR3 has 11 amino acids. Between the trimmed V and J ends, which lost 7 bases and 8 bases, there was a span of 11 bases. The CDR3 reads CSVWYGEKLFF. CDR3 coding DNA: TGCAGTGTATGGTACGGGGAAAAACTGTTTTTT.

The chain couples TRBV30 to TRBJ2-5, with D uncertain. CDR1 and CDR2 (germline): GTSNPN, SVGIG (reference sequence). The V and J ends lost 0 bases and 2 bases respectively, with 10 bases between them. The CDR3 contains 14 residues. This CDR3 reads CAWSVLVSQETQYF. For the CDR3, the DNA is TGTGCCTGGAGTGTACTGGTCTCTCAAGAGACCCAGTACTTC.

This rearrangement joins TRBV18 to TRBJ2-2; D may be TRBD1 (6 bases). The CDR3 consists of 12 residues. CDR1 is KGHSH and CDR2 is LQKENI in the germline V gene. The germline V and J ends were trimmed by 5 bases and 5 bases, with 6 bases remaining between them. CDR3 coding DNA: TGTGCCAGCTCAAGGGGGACCGGGGAGCTGTTTTTT. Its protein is CASSRGTGELFF. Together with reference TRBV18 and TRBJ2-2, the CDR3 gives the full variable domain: NAGVMQNPRHLVRRRGQEARLRCSPMKGHSHVYWYRQLPEEGLKFMVYLQKENIIDESGMPKERFSAEFPKEGPSILRIQQVVRGDSAAYFCASSRGTGELFFGEGSRLTVL.

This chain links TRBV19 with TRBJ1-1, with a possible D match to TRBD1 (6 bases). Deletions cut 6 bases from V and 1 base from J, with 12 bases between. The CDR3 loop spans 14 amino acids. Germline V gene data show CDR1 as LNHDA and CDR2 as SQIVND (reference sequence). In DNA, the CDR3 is TGTGCCAGTAGAGCCAGGACAGAGAACACTGAAGCTTTCTTT. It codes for CASRARTENTEAFF.

DNA of the CDR3: TGCAGTGCTAGTAGGCCGGGGGGGCGGGATACGCAGTATTTT. Translated, it gives CSASRPGGRDTQYF. The rearrangement uses TRBV20-1 and TRBJ2-3, with 8 bases lining up with TRBD2. This CDR3 contains 14 residues. The junction had 8 bases not matched to a gene; V was cut back by 3 bases and J by 6 bases. CDR1 DFQATT and CDR2 SNEGSKA come from the germline V gene (reference sequence).

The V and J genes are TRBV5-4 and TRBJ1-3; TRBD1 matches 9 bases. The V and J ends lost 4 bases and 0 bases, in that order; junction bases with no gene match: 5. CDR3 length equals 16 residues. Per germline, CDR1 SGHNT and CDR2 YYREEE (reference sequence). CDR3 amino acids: CASSAGQGYSGNTIYF. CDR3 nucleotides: TGTGCCAGCAGCGCCGGACAGGGGTACTCTGGAAACACCATATATTTT. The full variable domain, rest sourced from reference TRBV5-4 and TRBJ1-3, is ETGVTQSPTHLIKTRGQQVTLRCSSQSGHNTVSWYQQALGQGPQFIFQYYREEENGRGNFPPRFSGLQFPNYSSELNVNALELDDSALYLCASSAGQGYSGNTIYFGEGSWLTVV.

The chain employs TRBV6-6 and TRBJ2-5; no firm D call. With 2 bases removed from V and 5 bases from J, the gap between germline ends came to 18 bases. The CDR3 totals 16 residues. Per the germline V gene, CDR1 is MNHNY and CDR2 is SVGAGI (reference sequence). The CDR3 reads CASSYMVGKSGETQYF. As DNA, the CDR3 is TGTGCCAGCAGTTACATGGTAGGAAAGTCCGGGGAGACCCAGTACTTC.

The CDR3 loop reads CASSKKEGQPLDYGYTF. The CDR3 region has the DNA TGTGCCAGTAGTAAAAAGGAGGGACAGCCCCTCGACTATGGCTACACCTTC. The chain has TRBV19 and TRBJ1-2; 7 nucleotides align to TRBD1. The V gene end was trimmed by 4 bases and the J gene end by 3 bases; junction bases not matched to a gene: 14. CDR1 and CDR2 (germline): LNHDA, SQIVND (reference sequence). This CDR3 region has 17 residues.

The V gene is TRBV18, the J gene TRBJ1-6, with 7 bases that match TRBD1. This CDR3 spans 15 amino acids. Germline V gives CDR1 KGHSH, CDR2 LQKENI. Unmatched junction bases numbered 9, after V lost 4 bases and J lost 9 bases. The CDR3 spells CASSLEDRTGSPLHF. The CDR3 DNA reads TGTGCCAGCTCACTCGAGGACAGGACAGGTTCACCCCTCCACTTT.